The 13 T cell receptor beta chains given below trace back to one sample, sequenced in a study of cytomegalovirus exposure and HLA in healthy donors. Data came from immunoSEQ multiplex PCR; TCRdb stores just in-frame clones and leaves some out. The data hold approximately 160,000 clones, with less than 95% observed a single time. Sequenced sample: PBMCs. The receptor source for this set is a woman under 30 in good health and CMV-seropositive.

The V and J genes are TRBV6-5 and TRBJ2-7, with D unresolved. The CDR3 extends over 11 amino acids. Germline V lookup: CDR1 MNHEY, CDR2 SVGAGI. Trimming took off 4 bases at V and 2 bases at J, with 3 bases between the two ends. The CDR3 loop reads CASSSTYEQYF. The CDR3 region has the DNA TGTGCCAGCAGTTCCACCTACGAGCAGTACTTC.

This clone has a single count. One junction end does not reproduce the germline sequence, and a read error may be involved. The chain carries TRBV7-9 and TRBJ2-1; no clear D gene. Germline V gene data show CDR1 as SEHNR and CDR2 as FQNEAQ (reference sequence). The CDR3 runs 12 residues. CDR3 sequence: CASSLASTERFF. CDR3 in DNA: TGTGCCAGCAGCTTAGCTTCTACCGAGCGGTTCTTC.

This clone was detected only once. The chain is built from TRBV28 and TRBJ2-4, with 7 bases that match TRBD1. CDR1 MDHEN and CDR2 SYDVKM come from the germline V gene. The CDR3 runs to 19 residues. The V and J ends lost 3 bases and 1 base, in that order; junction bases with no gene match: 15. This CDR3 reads CASSFFDLTRGRAKNIQYF. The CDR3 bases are TGTGCCAGCAGTTTTTTCGATCTTACTAGGGGGCGGGCCAAAAACATTCAGTACTTC.

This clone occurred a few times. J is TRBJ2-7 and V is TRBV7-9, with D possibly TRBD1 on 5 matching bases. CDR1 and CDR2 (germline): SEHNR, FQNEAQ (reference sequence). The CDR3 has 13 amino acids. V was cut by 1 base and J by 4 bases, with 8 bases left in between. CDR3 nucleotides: TGTGCCAGCAGCTTAGGGGGCGGTTACGAGCAGTACTTC. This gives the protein CASSLGGGYEQYF.

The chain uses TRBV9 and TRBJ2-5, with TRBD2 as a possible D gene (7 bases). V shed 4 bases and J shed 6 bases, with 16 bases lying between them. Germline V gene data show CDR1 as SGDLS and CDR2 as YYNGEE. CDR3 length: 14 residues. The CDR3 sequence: CASSPGGGRQTQYF. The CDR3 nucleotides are TGTGCCAGCAGCCCTGGGGGGGGGCGGCAGACCCAGTACTTC.

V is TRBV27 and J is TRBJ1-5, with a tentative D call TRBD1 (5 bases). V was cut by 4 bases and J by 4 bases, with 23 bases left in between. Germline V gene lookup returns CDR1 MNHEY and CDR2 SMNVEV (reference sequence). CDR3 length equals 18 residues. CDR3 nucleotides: TGTGCCAGCAGTTCCCTCGGGCAGGGAAGTGTAGGTAATCAGCCCCAGCATTTT. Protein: CASSSLGQGSVGNQPQHF.

The CDR3 sequence is CASSLTGTGRKQYF. The CDR3 DNA follows: TGTGCCAGCAGTTTAACTGGGACAGGTCGGAAGCAGTACTTC. The J gene is TRBJ2-7, the V gene TRBV27; TRBD1 matches 8 bases. J gave up 8 bases and V 2 bases, and 8 bases lay outside the gene matches. Germline V gene sequence: CDR1 MNHEY, CDR2 SMNVEV (reference sequence). There are 14 residues in the CDR3.

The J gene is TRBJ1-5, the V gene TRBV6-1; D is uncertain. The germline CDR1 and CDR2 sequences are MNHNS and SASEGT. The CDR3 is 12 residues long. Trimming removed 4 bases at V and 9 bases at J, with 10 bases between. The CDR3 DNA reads TGTGCCAGCAGTGTGCCCGAGTCGCCCCAGCATTTT. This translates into CASSVPESPQHF.

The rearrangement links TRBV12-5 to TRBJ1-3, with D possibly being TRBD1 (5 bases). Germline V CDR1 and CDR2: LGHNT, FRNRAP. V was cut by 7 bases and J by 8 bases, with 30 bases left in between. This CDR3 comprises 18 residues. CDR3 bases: TGTGCTAGTGCCGCCCGATACGAGAAAAGGGACCGCGGGGACACCATATATTTT. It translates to CASAARYEKRDRGDTIYF.

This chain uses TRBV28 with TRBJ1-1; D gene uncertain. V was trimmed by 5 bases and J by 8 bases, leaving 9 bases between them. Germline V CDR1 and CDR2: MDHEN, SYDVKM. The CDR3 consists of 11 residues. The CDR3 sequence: CASSATKEAFF. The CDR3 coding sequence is TGTGCCAGCAGTGCTACCAAGGAAGCTTTCTTT.

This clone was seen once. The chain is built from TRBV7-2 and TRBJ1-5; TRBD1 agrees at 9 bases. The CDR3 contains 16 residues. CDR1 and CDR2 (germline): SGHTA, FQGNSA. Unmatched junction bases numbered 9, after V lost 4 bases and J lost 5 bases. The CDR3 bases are TGTGCCAGCAGCTCCTGGTGGGGGACAGGGTATCAGCCCCAGCATTTT. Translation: CASSSWWGTGYQPQHF.

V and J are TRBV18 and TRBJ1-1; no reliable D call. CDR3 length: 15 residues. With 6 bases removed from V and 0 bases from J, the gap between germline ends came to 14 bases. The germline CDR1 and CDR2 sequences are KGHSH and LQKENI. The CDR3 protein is CASSHDKALNTEAFF. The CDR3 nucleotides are TGTGCCAGCTCCCACGACAAGGCCTTGAACACTGAAGCTTTCTTT. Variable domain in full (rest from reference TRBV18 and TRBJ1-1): NAGVMQNPRHLVRRRGQEARLRCSPMKGHSHVYWYRQLPEEGLKFMVYLQKENIIDESGMPKERFSAEFPKEGPSILRIQQVVRGDSAAYFCASSHDKALNTEAFFGQGTRLTVV.

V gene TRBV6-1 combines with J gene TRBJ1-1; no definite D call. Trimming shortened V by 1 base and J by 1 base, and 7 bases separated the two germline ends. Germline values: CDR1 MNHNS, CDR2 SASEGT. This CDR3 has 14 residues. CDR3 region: CASSEGGPNTEAFF. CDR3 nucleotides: TGTGCCAGCAGTGAAGGAGGGCCGAACACTGAAGCTTTCTTT.